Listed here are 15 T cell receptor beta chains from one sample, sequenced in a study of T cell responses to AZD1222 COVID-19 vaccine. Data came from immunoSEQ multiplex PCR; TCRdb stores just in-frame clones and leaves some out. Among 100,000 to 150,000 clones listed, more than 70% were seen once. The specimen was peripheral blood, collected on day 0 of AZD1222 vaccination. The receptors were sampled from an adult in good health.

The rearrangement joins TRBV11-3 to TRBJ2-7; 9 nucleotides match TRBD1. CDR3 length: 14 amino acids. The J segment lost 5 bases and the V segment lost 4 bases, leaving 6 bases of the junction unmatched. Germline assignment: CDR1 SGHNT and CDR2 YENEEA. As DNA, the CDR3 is TGTGCCAGCAGCTCCACGGGACAGGGAAACGAGCAGTACTTC. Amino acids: CASSSTGQGNEQYF.

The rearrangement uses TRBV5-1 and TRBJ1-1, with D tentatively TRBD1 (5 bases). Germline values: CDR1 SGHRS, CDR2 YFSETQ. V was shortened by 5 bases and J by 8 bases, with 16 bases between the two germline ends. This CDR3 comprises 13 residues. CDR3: CASRFTGVGEAFF. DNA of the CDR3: TGCGCCAGCAGGTTTACGGGGGTTGGAGAAGCTTTCTTT. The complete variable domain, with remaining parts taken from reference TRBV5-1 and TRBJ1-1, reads KAGVTQTPRYLIKTRGQQVTLSCSPISGHRSVSWYQQTPGQGLQFLFEYFSETQRNKGNFPGRFSGRQFSNSRSEMNVSTLELGDSALYLCASRFTGVGEAFFGQGTRLTVV.

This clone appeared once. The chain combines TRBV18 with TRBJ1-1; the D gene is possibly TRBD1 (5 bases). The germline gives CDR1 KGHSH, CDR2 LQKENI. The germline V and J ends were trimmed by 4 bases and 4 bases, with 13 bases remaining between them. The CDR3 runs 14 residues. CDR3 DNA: TGTGCCAGCTCACGAAGGGGTATCGGCACTGAAGCTTTCTTT. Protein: CASSRRGIGTEAFF. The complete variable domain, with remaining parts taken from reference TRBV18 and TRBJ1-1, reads NAGVMQNPRHLVRRRGQEARLRCSPMKGHSHVYWYRQLPEEGLKFMVYLQKENIIDESGMPKERFSAEFPKEGPSILRIQQVVRGDSAAYFCASSRRGIGTEAFFGQGTRLTVV.

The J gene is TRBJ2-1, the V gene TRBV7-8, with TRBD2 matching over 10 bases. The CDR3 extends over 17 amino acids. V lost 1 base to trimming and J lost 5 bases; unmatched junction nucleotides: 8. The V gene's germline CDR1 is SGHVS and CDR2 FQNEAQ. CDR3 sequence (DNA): TGTGCCAGCAGCTTAGGTGGTAGCGGGAGGTCCAACAATGAGCAGTTCTTC. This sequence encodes CASSLGGSGRSNNEQFF.

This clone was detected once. CDR3: CASSLGLAGARDTQYF. CDR3 DNA sequence: TGTGCCAGCAGCCTAGGACTAGCGGGAGCGAGAGATACGCAGTATTTT. This chain joins TRBV3-1 (or the pseudogene TRBV3-2) and TRBJ2-3; TRBD2 matches at 13 bases. V was pared by 4 bases and J by 5 bases, with 6 bases of the junction left unmatched. The CDR3 consists of 16 residues. Germline CDR1 is LGHDT and CDR2 is YNNKEL (reference sequence).

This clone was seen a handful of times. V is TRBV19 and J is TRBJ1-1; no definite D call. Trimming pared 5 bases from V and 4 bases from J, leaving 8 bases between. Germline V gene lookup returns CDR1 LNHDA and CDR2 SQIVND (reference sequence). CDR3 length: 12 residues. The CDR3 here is CASSPGSTEAFF. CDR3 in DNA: TGTGCCAGTAGTCCTGGGTCCACTGAAGCTTTCTTT.

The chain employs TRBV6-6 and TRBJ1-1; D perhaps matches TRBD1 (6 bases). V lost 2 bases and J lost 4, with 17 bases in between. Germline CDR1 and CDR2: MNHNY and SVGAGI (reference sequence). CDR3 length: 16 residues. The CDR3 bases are TGTGCCAGCAGTTACGCCCGGAGAACAGGGTCCACTGAAGCTTTCTTT. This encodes CASSYARRTGSTEAFF.

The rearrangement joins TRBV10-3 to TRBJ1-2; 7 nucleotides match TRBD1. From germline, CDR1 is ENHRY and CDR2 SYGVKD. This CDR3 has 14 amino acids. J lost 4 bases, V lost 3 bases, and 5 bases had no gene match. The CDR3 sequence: CAISENRDSYGYTF. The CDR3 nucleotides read TGTGCCATCAGTGAAAACCGGGACAGCTATGGCTACACCTTC.

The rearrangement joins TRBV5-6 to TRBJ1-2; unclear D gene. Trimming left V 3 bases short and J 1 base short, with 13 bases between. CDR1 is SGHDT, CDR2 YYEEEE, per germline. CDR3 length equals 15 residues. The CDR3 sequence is CASSSLARFNYGYTF. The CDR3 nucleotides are TGTGCCAGCAGCTCGTTAGCCCGATTTAACTATGGCTACACCTTC.

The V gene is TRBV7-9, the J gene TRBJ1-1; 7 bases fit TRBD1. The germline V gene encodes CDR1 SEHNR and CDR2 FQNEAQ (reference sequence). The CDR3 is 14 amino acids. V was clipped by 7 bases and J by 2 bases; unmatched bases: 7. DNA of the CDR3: TGTGCCAGCACCCTGACAGGGCTCAACACTGAAGCTTTCTTT. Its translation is CASTLTGLNTEAFF.

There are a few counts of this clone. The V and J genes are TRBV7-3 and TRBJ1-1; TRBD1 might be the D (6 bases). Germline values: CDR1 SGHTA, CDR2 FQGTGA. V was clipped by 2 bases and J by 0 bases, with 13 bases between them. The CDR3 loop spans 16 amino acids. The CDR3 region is CASSLSGGPMNTEAFF. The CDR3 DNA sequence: TGTGCCAGCAGCTTATCGGGGGGCCCCATGAACACTGAAGCTTTCTTT.

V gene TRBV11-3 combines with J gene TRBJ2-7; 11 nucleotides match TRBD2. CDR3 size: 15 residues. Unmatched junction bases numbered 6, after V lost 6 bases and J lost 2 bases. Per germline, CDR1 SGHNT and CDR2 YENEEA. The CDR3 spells CASSTSGGYPYEQYF. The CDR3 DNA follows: TGTGCCAGCAGTACTAGCGGGGGCTACCCCTACGAGCAGTACTTC.

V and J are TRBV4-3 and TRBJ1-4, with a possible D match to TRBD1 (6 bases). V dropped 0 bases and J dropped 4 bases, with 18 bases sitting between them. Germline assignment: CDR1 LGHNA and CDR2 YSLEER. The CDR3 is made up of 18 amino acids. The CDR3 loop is CASSQDILGGAGNEKLFF. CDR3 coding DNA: TGCGCCAGCAGCCAAGATATTTTGGGGGGGGCCGGTAATGAAAAACTGTTTTTT.

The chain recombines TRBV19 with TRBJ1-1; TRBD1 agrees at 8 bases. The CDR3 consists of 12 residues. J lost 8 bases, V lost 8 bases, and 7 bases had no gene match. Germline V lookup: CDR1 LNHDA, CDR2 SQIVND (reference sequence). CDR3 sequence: CASPSRTGEAFF. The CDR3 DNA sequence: TGTGCCAGTCCCTCCCGGACAGGGGAAGCTTTCTTT. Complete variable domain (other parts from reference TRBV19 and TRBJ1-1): DGGITQSPKYLFRKEGQNVTLSCEQNLNHDAMYWYRQDPGQGLRLIYYSQIVNDFQKGDIAEGYSVSREKKESFPLTVTSAQKNPTAFYLCASPSRTGEAFFGQGTRLTVV.

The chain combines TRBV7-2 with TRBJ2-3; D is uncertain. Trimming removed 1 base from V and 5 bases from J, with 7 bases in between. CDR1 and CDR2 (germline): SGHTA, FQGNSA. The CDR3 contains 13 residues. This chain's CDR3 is CASSLGLRDTQYF. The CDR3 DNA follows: TGTGCCAGCAGCTTAGGACTGAGAGATACGCAGTATTTT.